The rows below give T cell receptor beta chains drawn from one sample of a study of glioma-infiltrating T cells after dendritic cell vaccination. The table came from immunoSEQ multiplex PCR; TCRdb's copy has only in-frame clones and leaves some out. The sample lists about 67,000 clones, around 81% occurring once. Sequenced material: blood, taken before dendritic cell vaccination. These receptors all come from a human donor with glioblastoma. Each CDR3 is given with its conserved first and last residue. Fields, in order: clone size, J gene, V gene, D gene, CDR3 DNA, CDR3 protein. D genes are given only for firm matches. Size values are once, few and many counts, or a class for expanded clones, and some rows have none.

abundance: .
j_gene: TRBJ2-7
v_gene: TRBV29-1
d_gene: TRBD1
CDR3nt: TGCAGCGTCTCCGGACAGGGGAGCTCCTACGAGCAGTACTTC
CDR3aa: CSVSGQGSSYEQYF

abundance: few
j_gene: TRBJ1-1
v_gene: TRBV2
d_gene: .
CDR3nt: TGTGCCAGACAGGGATCGGTAGTGGGCACTGAAGCTTTCTTT
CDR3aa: CARQGSVVGTEAFF

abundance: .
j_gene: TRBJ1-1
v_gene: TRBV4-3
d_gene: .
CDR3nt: TGCGCCAGCAGCCTCGGACTGCCACCTTTGAACACTGAAGCTTTCTTT
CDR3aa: CASSLGLPPLNTEAFF

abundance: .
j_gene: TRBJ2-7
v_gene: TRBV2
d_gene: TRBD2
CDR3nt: TGTGCCAGCAGTGAAATAGAACTAGCGGGGACCCCCGTGGGGGAGCAGTACTTC
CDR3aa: CASSEIELAGTPVGEQYF

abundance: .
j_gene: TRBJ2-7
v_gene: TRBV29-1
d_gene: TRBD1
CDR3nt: TGCAGCGCCATGGGACAGCACTCCTACGAGCAGTACTTC
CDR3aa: CSAMGQHSYEQYF

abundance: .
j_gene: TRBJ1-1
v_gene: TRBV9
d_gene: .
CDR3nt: TGTGCCAGCAGCGTTTCAGGGGACACTGAAGCTTTCTTT
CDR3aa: CASSVSGDTEAFF

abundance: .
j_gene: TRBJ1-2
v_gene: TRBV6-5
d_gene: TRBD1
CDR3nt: TGTGCCAGCAGTCGGGACAGCGGATTACATGGCTACACCTTC
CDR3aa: CASSRDSGLHGYTF

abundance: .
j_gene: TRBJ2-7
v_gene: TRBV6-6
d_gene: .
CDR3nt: TGTGCCAGCAGTTACGAGATAACCTACGAGCAGTACTTC
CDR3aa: CASSYEITYEQYF

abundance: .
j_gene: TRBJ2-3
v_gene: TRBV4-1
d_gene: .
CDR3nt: TGCGCCAGCTCACGAGGAGGGAATCTTAGGGCAGATACGCAGTATTTT
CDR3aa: CASSRGGNLRADTQYF

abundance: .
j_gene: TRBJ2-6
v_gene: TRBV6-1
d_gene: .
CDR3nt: TGTGCCAGCAGTGCGGGAGACTCTGGGGCCAACGTCCTGACTTTC
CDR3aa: CASSAGDSGANVLTF

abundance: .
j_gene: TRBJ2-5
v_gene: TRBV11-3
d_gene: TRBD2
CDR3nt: TGTGCCAGCGGCCCCGGGGGGGGCCAAGAGACCCAGTACTTC
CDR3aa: CASGPGGGQETQYF

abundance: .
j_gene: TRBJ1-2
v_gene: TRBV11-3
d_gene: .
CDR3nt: TGTGCCAGCAGCTTAGGGGGCGCAGAGGGCTACACCTTC
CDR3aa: CASSLGGAEGYTF

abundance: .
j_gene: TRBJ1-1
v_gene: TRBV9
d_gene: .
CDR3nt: TGTGCCAGCAGCCCATCGAGGCGACGAGGGAACACTGAAGCTTTCTTT
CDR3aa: CASSPSRRRGNTEAFF

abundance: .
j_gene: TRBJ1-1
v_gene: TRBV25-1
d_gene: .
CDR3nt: TGTGCCAGCAGTGAAGCTCGTGTGATGTCTCAGAAGAACACTGAAGCTTTCTTT
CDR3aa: CASSEARVMSQKNTEAFF

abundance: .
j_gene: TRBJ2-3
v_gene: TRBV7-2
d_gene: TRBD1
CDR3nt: TGTGCCAGCAGCGGGGACAGTAAGGGCACAGATACGCAGTATTTT
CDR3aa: CASSGDSKGTDTQYF

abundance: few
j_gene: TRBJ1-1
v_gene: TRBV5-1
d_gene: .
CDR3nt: TGCGCCAGCAGCTCGCAAGCGGGGGCAGTTGACACTGAAGCTTTCTTT
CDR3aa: CASSSQAGAVDTEAFF

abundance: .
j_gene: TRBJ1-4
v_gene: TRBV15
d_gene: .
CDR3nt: TGTGCCACCAGCAGAGATCGAGGAGAAAATGAAAAACTGTTTTTT
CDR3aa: CATSRDRGENEKLFF

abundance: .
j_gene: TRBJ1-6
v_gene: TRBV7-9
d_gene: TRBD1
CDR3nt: TGTGCCAGCAGCTTAGCAGGGGGCGAAACACCCCTCCACTTT
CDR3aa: CASSLAGGETPLHF

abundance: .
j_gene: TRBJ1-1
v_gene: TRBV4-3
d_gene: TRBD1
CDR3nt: TGCGCCAGCAGCCAAACCGGGACAGGGTTAGCTGAAGCTTTCTTT
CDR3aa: CASSQTGTGLAEAFF

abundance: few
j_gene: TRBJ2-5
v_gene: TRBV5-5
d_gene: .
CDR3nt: TGTGCCAGCAGCTTGCCCCAGCGGCAAGAGACCCAGTACTTC
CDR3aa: CASSLPQRQETQYF

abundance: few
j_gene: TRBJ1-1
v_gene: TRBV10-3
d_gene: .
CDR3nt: TGTGCCAGCAGCGACAGTGAAGCTTTCTTT
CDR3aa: CASSDSEAFF

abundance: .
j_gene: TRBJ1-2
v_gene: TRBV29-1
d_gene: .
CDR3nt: TGCAGCGTTGAAGTGGGGGCGCAAGGCTACACCTTC
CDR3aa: CSVEVGAQGYTF

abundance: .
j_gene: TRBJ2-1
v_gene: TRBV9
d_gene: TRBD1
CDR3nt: TGTGCCAGCAGCTCCCAGACAGGGTGGTATGAGCAGTTCTTC
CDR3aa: CASSSQTGWYEQFF

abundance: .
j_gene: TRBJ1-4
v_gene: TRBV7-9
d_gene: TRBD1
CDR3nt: TGTGCCAGCAGCGTAAGGGCCCGACAGGGCCCGGAAAAACTGTTTTTT
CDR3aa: CASSVRARQGPEKLFF

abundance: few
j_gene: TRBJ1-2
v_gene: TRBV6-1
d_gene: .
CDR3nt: TGTGCCAGCAGTGAAATGTTGACAGTCTATGGCTACACCTTC
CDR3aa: CASSEMLTVYGYTF

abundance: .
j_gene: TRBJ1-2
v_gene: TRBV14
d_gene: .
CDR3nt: TGTGCCAGCAGCCAAGGTGAAGGGGACTATGGCTACACCTTC
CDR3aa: CASSQGEGDYGYTF

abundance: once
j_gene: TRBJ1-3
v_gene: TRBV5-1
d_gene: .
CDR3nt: TGCGCCAGCAGCTTGGAACAGGGTGATATCAACACCATATATTTT
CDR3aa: CASSLEQGDINTIYF

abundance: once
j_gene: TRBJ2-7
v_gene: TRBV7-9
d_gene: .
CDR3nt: TGTGCCAGCAGCTCGCTGGAGAATCGGGGAGTGTACGAGCAGTACTTC
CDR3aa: CASSSLENRGVYEQYF

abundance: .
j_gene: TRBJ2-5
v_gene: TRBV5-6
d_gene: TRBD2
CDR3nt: TGTGCCAGCAGCCTGGGACTAGCGGGGGGTCAAGGACAAGAGACCCAGTACTTC
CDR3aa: CASSLGLAGGQGQETQYF

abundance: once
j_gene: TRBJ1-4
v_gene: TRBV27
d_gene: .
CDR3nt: TGTGCCAGCAGTAGAGGCTGGAATGAAAAACTGTTTTTT
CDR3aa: CASSRGWNEKLFF

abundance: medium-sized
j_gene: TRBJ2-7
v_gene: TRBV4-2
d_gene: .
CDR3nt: TGTGCCAGCAGCCAAGAGGACAGCGTAATGTACTTC
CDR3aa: CASSQEDSVMYF

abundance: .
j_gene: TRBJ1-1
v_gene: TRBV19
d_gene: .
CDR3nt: TGTGCCAGTAGGGTACAGCTTGAGGGCACTGAAGCTTTCTTT
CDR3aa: CASRVQLEGTEAFF

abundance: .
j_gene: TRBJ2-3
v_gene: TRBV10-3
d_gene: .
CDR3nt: TGTGCCATCAGTGAGTCGAGAGCAGATACGCAGTATTTT
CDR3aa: CAISESRADTQYF

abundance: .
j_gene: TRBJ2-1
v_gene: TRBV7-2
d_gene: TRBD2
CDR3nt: TGTGCCAGCAGCTTCCCCAGCGGGGGTGGCAATGAGCAGTTCTTC
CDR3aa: CASSFPSGGGNEQFF

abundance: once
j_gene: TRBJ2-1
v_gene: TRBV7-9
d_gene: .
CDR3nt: TGTGCCAGCAGCTTAGTATCAGGGTTCTACAATGAGCAGTTCTTC
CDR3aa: CASSLVSGFYNEQFF

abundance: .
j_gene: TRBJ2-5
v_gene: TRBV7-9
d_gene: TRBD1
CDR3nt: TGTGCCAGCAGCTTGGGGGGACAGGGGGCTGGAGAGACCCAGTACTTC
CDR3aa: CASSLGGQGAGETQYF

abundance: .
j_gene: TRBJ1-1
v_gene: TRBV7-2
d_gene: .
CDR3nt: TGTGCCAGCAGCCCCGGGAAGACTGAAGCTTTCTTT
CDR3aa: CASSPGKTEAFF

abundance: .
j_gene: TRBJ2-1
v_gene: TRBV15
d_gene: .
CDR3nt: TGTGCCACCAGCAGAGATACGGCCCCCAGGCGGTTCTTC
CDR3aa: CATSRDTAPRRFF

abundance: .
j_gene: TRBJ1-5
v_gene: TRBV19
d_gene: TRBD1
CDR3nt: TGTGCCAGTAGTACAGCAGGGACAGGGGAAAATCAGCCCCAGCATTTT
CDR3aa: CASSTAGTGENQPQHF

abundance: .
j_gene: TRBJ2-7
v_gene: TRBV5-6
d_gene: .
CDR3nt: TGTGCCAGCAGCTGGGGCTCTTACGAGCAGTACTTC
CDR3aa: CASSWGSYEQYF

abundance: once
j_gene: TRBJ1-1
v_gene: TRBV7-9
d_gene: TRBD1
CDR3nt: TGTGCCAGCAGCTTGAGCAGGGGGGTAGGTGTAACTGAAGCTTTCTTT
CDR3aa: CASSLSRGVGVTEAFF

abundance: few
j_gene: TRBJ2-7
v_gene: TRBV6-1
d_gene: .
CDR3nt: TGTGCCAGCACCCTGGCGGGGAGCTACGAGCAGTACTTC
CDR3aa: CASTLAGSYEQYF

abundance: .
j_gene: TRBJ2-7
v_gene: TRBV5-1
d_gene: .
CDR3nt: TGCGCCAGCAGCTTGGGGTACGGGAAAGGCCTCTACGAGCAGTACTTC
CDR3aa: CASSLGYGKGLYEQYF

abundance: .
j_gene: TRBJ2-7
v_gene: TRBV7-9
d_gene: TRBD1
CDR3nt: TGTGCCAGCAGCCCGGACAGGGCGTCCTACGAGCAGTACTTC
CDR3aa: CASSPDRASYEQYF

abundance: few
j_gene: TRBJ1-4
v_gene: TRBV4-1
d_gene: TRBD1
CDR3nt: TGCGCCAGCAGCCAAGACGCGCCGGGAGGGGGCGATGAAAAACTGTTTTTT
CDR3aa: CASSQDAPGGGDEKLFF

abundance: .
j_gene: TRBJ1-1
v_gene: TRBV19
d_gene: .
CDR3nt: TGTGCCAGTACCATCGGAGGGGAGAACACTGAAGCTTTCTTT
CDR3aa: CASTIGGENTEAFF

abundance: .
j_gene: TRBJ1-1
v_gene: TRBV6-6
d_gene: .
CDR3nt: TGTGCCAGCAGCGGGTCCAGGGGTGAAGCTTTCTTT
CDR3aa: CASSGSRGEAFF

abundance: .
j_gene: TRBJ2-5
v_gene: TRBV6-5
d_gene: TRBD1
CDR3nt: TGTGCCAGCAGCAGACAGGGGGGAGAGACCCAGTACTTC
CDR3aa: CASSRQGGETQYF

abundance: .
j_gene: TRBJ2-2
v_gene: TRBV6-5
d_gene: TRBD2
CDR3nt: TGTGCCAGCAGTTCCGCCGGGACTAGTATGATGAGGGAGCTGTTTTTT
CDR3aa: CASSSAGTSMMRELFF

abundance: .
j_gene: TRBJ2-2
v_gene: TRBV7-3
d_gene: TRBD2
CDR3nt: TGTGCCAGCAGCTCAGTTAGCGGGGGCGGGGAGCTGTTTTTT
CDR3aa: CASSSVSGGGELFF

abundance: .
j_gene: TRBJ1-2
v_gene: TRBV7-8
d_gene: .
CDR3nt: TGTGCCAGCAGCTTAGCGGGACTCTATGGCTACACCTTC
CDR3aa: CASSLAGLYGYTF